This is a list of T cell receptor beta chains from one sample in a study of shared clonotypes between healthy human individuals. The repertoire was sequenced with immunoSEQ multiplex PCR; TCRdb's copy has only in-frame clones and lacks some. The repertoire has about 770,000 clones, 72% of them found once; the top ten carry over 1.5%. Sequencing was done on a sample of memory CD4+ T cells sorted from blood. These receptors were taken from a woman in her 30s in good health. CDR3s include the opening cysteine and the closing phenylalanine or tryptophan. The order of the fields is V gene, D gene, J gene, clone size, CDR3 protein, CDR3 DNA. D genes are given only for firm matches. For some rows the clone size is stated as once, few or many, or as a class when expanded; others skip it.

>TRBV5-1|TRBD2|TRBJ2-5|-
CASRQLAGVSETQYF
TGCGCCAGCCGCCAACTAGCGGGAGTATCAGAGACCCAGTACTTC
>TRBV6-4|TRBD1|TRBJ1-4|-
CASSPQGASEKLFF
TGTGCCAGCAGTCCCCAGGGGGCGTCGGAAAAACTGTTTTTT
>TRBV10-2|-|TRBJ2-3|-
CASSVPPSFDTQYF
TGCGCCAGCAGTGTTCCGCCGTCCTTTGATACGCAGTATTTT
>TRBV19|TRBD1|TRBJ1-4|-
CASSPHRDRGVKLFF
TGTGCCAGTAGTCCACACCGGGACAGGGGCGTAAAACTGTTTTTT
>TRBV11-3|TRBD1|TRBJ2-1|-
CASSAGRIDGTGFYNEQFF
TGTGCCAGCAGCGCCGGGAGAATTGACGGGACAGGGTTCTACAATGAGCAGTTCTTC
>TRBV30|TRBD1|TRBJ2-5|-
CAGDRDIQETQYF
TGTGCCGGCGACAGGGACATCCAAGAGACCCAGTACTTC
>TRBV10-2|TRBD1|TRBJ2-7|-
CASNGQGINEQYF
TGCGCCAGCAACGGACAGGGGATCAACGAGCAGTACTTC
>TRBV30|-|TRBJ1-1|-
CAWRPSAGAEAFF
TGTGCCTGGAGGCCCTCGGCCGGGGCTGAAGCTTTCTTT
>TRBV7-2|TRBD2|TRBJ2-1|once
CASSFGLAGGVRNEQFF
TGTGCCAGCAGCTTCGGACTAGCGGGAGGAGTGAGGAATGAGCAGTTCTTC
>TRBV27|-|TRBJ1-3|-
CASSLIGGGDNSGNTIYF
TGTGCCAGCAGTTTAATTGGCGGTGGGGACAACTCTGGAAACACCATATATTTT